The present T cell receptor (beta chain) was sequenced within a study of T cells in narcolepsy. Study information: Donors had narcolepsy type 1 or type 2, or were healthy controls. Study-wide points: Some memory CD4+ repertoires had no autoreactive clone sequences. Blood of same and different patients, but not healthy controls, reportedly held recurring autoreactive clonotypes. HCRT-specific and TRIB2-specific autoreactive clonotypes appeared among same-patient CSF and blood CD4+ clonotypes.

CDR3 length: 14 residues. V dropped 2 bases and J dropped 0 bases, with 8 bases sitting between them. Germline lookup yields CDR1 MNHEY and CDR2 SMNVEV (reference sequence). Notes on this clone: Its antigen remains unidentified.

Sequencing was performed with immunoSEQ multiplex PCR; in TCRdb, only in-frame clones are kept and a portion is missing. The data contain 26,000 or so clones, approximately 78% of them singletons. Sequenced: CD45RA- memory CD4+ T cells from PBMCs. This receptor was identified in a human donor with narcolepsy. The V and J genes are TRBV27 and TRBJ2-7; possibly TRBD1 or TRBD2 for D (5 bases each). The CDR3 DNA reads as TGTGCCAGCAGTTTACGAGGGACCTCCTACGAGCAGTACTTC. This codes for CASSLRGTSYEQYF.